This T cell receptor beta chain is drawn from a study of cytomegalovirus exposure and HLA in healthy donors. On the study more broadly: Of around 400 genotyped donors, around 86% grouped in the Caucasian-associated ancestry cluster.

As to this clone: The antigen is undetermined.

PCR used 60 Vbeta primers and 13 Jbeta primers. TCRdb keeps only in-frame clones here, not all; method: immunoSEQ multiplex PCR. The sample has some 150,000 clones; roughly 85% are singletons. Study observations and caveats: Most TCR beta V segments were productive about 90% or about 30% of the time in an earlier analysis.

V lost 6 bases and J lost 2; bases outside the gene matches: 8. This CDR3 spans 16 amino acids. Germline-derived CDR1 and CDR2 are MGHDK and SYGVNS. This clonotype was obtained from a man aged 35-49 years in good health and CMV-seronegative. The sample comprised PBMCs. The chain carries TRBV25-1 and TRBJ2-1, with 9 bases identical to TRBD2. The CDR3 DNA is TGTGCCAGCAGCCTCCAGCGGGGGGCAGCCTACAATGAGCAGTTCTTC. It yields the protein CASSLQRGAAYNEQFF.